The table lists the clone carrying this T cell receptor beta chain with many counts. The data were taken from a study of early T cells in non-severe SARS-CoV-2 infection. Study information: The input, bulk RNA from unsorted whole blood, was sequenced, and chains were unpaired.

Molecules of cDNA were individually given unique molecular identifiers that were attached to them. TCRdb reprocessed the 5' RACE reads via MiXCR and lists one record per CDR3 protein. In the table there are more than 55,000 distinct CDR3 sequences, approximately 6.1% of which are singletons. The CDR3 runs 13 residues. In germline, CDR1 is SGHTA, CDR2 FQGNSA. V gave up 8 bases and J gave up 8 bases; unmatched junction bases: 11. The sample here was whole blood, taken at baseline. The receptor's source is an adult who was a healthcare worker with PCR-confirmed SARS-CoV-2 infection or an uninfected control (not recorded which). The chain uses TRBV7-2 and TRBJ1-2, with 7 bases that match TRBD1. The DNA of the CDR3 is TGTGCCAGCGCCCCGGACAGGCAACGGGGCTACACCTTC. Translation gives CASAPDRQRGYTF. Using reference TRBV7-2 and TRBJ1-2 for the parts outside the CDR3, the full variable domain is GAGVSQSPSNKVTEKGKDVELRCDPISGHTALYWYRQSLGQGLEFLIYFQGNSAPDKSGLPSDRFSAERTGGSVSTLTIQRTQQEDSAVYLCASAPDRQRGYTFGSGTRLTVV.